Each of the 20 T cell receptor beta chains below was sequenced from the same sample in a study of early T cells in non-severe SARS-CoV-2 infection. TCRdb called the 5' RACE reads again in MiXCR, with one record for every CDR3 protein. The sample contains approximately 80,000 distinct CDR3 sequences, approximately 12% of which appear only once. Sequencing used whole blood. All receptors come from an adult who was a healthcare worker with PCR-confirmed SARS-CoV-2 infection or an uninfected control (not recorded which).

This clonotype came up many times. This chain uses TRBV19 with TRBJ1-5, with 8 positions matching TRBD1. CDR1 is LNHDA, CDR2 SQIVND, per germline (reference sequence). This CDR3 has 13 residues. The V gene end was trimmed by 8 bases and the J gene end by 7 bases; junction bases not matched to a gene: 7. CDR3 bases: TGTGCCAGTTCTCAGGGGGCAGGACAGCCCCAGCATTTT. Encoded protein: CASSQGAGQPQHF.

This clonotype was recorded a few times. V is TRBV5-1 and J is TRBJ1-5; D unclear. Per the germline V gene, CDR1 is SGHRS and CDR2 is YFSETQ. Between the trimmed V and J ends, which lost 0 bases and 2 bases, there was a span of 9 bases. The CDR3 consists of 15 residues. CDR3 amino acids: CASSLGSARNQPQHF. In DNA, the CDR3 is TGCGCCAGCAGCTTGGGGTCTGCTCGCAATCAGCCCCAGCATTTT.

There are a few counts of this clonotype. The chain recombines TRBV4-1 with TRBJ2-1, with 8 bases that match TRBD2. The germline CDR1 and CDR2 sequences are MGHRA and YSYEKL. This CDR3 contains 15 residues. V lost 0 bases, J lost 7 bases, and 5 bases stayed unmatched. As DNA, the CDR3 is TGCGCCAGCAGCCAAGATCCGGGAGGGCCAAATGAGCAGTTCTTC. It encodes CASSQDPGGPNEQFF.

There are a few counts of this clonotype. In DNA, the CDR3 is TGTGCCAGCAGCTTAACCCTTGCGGAGAGCACAGATACGCAGTATTTT. This translates into CASSLTLAESTDTQYF. The genes are TRBV7-3 and TRBJ2-3; D is undetermined. The V end lost 0 bases, the J end lost 0 bases, and 10 bases lay between the germline ends. CDR3 length: 16 residues. Germline V gene lookup returns CDR1 SGHTA and CDR2 FQGTGA.

This clonotype came up many times. The V gene is TRBV19, the J gene TRBJ1-2, with 9 bases that match TRBD1. The length of the CDR3 is 15 residues. Trimming cost V 5 bases and J 6 bases; bases outside gene matches: 10. Germline CDR1 reads LNHDA; CDR2 reads SQIVND (reference sequence). In DNA, the CDR3 is TGTGCCAGTAGTCTTGGGACAGGGCTGAAAGATGGCTACACCTTC. Translation gives CASSLGTGLKDGYTF.

V and J are TRBV7-9 and TRBJ2-1; D ambiguous. This CDR3 spans 16 amino acids. Trimming took off 4 bases at V and 0 bases at J, with 13 bases between the two ends. CDR1 is SEHNR, CDR2 FQNEAQ, per germline (reference sequence). The CDR3 DNA reads as TGTGCCAGCAGCTCGGGCCGCCCCGCCTCCTACAATGAGCAGTTCTTC. This gives the protein CASSSGRPASYNEQFF. Filled out from reference TRBV7-9 and TRBJ2-1, the complete variable domain reads DTGVSQNPRHKITKRGQNVTFRCDPISEHNRLYWYRQTLGQGPEFLTYFQNEAQLEKSRLLSDRFSAERPKGSFSTLEIQRTEQGDSAMYLCASSSGRPASYNEQFFGPGTRLTVL.

This sequence joins TRBV25-1 and TRBJ2-1, with 12 positions matching TRBD2. Looked up from germline, CDR1 is MGHDK and CDR2 is SYGVNS. Trimming took 2 bases from V and 7 from J; bases not matched to a gene: 3. CDR3 length: 15 residues. The CDR3 sequence: CASSERTSGMNEQFF. The CDR3, as DNA: TGTGCCAGCAGTGAAAGGACTAGCGGGATGAATGAGCAGTTCTTC.

This clonotype was counted ten times or more. V gene TRBV28 combines with J gene TRBJ1-2; weak D call: TRBD1 (6 bases). Trimming removed 8 bases at V and 2 bases at J, with 18 bases between. Germline V CDR1 and CDR2: MDHEN, SYDVKM. This CDR3 has 15 residues. Written as DNA, the CDR3 is TGTGCCAGCGCATCCCCAGGGGTCACGAACTATGGCTACACCTTC. This gives the protein CASASPGVTNYGYTF.

This clonotype showed up many times. This CDR3 is CSVEGGREADTQYF. DNA of the CDR3: TGCAGCGTTGAAGGGGGGCGGGAGGCAGATACGCAGTATTTT. The rearrangement links TRBV29-1 to TRBJ2-3; 8 nucleotides match TRBD2. Germline values: CDR1 SQVTM, CDR2 ANQGSEA. V gave up 1 base and J gave up 4 bases; unmatched junction bases: 4. There are 14 residues in the CDR3.

In its sample, this clonotype was seen many times. The V gene is TRBV20-1, the J gene TRBJ2-3, with D possibly matching TRBD2 (6 bases). Germline V gives CDR1 DFQATT, CDR2 SNEGSKA (reference sequence). The V and J ends lost 1 base and 3 bases respectively, with 17 bases between them. The CDR3 is made up of 16 amino acids. The CDR3 loop is CSARGIGSAGTDTQYF. CDR3 sequence (DNA): TGCAGTGCTAGAGGAATCGGGTCAGCGGGTACAGATACGCAGTATTTT.

The chain couples TRBV30 to TRBJ2-1; 7 bases match TRBD2. Germline CDR1 and CDR2: GTSNPN and SVGIG (reference sequence). This CDR3 has 13 residues. J gave up 9 bases and V 3 bases, and 8 bases lay outside the gene matches. CDR3 coding DNA: TGTGCCTGGAGGCGGGGAGGGGTAGGTGAGCAGTTCTTC. As protein: CAWRRGGVGEQFF.

This clonotype showed up just a few times. This chain connects TRBV20-1 to TRBJ2-1; TRBD2 matches 8 bases. CDR3 length equals 12 residues. The germline CDR1 and CDR2 sequences are DFQATT and SNEGSKA (reference sequence). V lost 3 bases to trimming and J lost 10 bases; unmatched junction nucleotides: 5. The DNA for the CDR3 is TGCAGTGCTAGCGGGAGGGCCCGGGAGCAGTTCTTC. This encodes CSASGRAREQFF.

This clonotype was seen a few times. The chain carries TRBV12-3 or TRBV12-4 and TRBJ1-1, with TRBD1 matching over 7 bases. V lost 6 bases and J lost 2; bases outside the gene matches: 6. The length of the CDR3 is 14 residues. The CDR3 DNA follows: TGTGCCAGCAGACAGGACAGGCCAAACACTGAAGCTTTCTTT. Its protein is CASRQDRPNTEAFF.

This chain uses TRBV20-1 with TRBJ2-3, with 11 bases fitting TRBD2. V lost 6 bases, J lost 7 bases, and 9 bases stayed unmatched. Germline loops: CDR1 DFQATT, CDR2 SNEGSKA (reference sequence). The CDR3 runs to 14 residues. The CDR3 DNA follows: TGCAGTGCCTTTTCTAGCGGGAGGATAAATACGCAGTATTTT. This gives the protein CSAFSSGRINTQYF.

This rearrangement joins TRBV7-6 to TRBJ1-1; D gene unclear. CDR3 size: 14 residues. Trimming pared 5 bases from V and 0 bases from J, leaving 10 bases between. Germline V gives CDR1 SGHVS, CDR2 FNYEAQ. The CDR3 DNA follows: TGTGCCAGCAGCCTAACGAGTATGAACACTGAAGCTTTCTTT. Translating gives CASSLTSMNTEAFF.

This clonotype turned up a few times. The CDR3 here is CASTLGSGANVLTF. CDR3 coding DNA: TGTGCCAGCACTTTGGGCTCTGGGGCCAACGTCCTGACTTTC. The chain links TRBV6-6 to TRBJ2-6, with D unclear. V was trimmed by 7 bases and J by 0 bases, leaving 7 bases between them. CDR1 is MNHNY, CDR2 SVGAGI, per germline (reference sequence). This CDR3 is built from 14 residues.

This clonotype has ten or more counts. The chain uses TRBV19 and TRBJ2-1; no definite D call. V was shortened by 7 bases and J by 5 bases, with 15 bases between the two germline ends. This CDR3 contains 14 residues. CDR1 and CDR2 (germline): LNHDA, SQIVND (reference sequence). DNA for the CDR3: TGTGCCAGTAATCCCCGTCCGCCCCACAATGAGCAGTTCTTC. Amino acids: CASNPRPPHNEQFF.

The CDR3 loop reads CASSTRQGVYEQYF. The CDR3 DNA reads as TGCGCCAGCAGCACCAGACAGGGAGTCTACGAGCAGTACTTC. The gene calls are TRBV5-1 and TRBJ2-7; 7 bases fit TRBD1. Germline CDR1 and CDR2: SGHRS and YFSETQ. The length of the CDR3 is 14 residues. J gave up 3 bases and V 4 bases, and 7 bases lay outside the gene matches.

The chain is built from TRBV27 and TRBJ2-2; D is possibly TRBD1 (7 bases). The germline V gene encodes CDR1 MNHEY and CDR2 SMNVEV (reference sequence). The CDR3 sequence is 17 residues long. The V gene lost 7 bases and the J gene lost 3 bases, with 21 bases spanning the gap. CDR3 bases: TGTGCCAGCACACAGGGGAGGTTGGTAACCGACACCGGGGAGCTGTTTTTT. It encodes CASTQGRLVTDTGELFF.

This chain's CDR3 is CASSYRDTKYF. In nucleotides, the CDR3 is TGTGCCAGCAGTTATCGGGACACTAAGTACTTC. The chain has TRBV28 and TRBJ2-4; D possibly corresponds to TRBD1 (6 bases). V was pared by 4 bases and J by 14 bases, with 12 bases between. The CDR3 is 11 amino acids. Germline values: CDR1 MDHEN, CDR2 SYDVKM.